The T cell receptor beta chain described here comes from a study of shared clonotypes between healthy human individuals. At the level of the study: Used for every donor were three CD4 naive, three CD4 memory, two CD8 naive and one CD8 memory plate.

Note on this clone: The antigen remains undetermined.

Sequenced by immunoSEQ multiplex PCR; TCRdb stores in-frame clones only, minus some. Of around 2.1 million clones in the sample, almost 96% were seen once. Study findings and constraints: Naive CD4 clonotypes were shared across several donors at approximately 5.3%.

Trimming at V came to 1 base and at J to 3 bases, leaving 6 bases not matched to a gene. Germline lookup yields CDR1 MGHRA and CDR2 YSYEKL. This CDR3 has 15 residues. The sequence was collected from a man aged 18 to 29 in good health. This chain joins TRBV4-1 and TRBJ2-7, with 7 bases lining up with TRBD1. Source material: naive CD4+ T cells sorted from blood. Described subset: CD45RA+ positively selected. The CDR3 sequence: CASSQAETGIYEQYF. In DNA form, the CDR3 reads TGCGCCAGCAGCCAAGCTGAGACAGGGATCTACGAGCAGTACTTC.